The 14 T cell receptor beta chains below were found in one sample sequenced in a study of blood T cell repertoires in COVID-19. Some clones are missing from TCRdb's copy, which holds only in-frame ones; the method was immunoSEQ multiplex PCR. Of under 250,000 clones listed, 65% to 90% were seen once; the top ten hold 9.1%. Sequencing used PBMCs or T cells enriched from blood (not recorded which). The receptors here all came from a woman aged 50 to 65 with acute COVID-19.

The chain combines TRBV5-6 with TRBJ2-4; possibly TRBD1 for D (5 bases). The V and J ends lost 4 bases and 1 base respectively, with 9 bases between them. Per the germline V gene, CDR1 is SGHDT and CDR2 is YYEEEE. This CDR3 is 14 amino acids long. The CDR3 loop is CASSPAGAKNIQYF. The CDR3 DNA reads TGTGCCAGCAGCCCAGCAGGGGCCAAAAACATTCAGTACTTC.

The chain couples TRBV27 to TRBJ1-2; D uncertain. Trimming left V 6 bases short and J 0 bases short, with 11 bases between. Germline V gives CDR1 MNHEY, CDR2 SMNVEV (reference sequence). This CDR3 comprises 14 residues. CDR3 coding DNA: TGTGCCAGCAGCCCCTCGACTACTAACTATGGCTACACCTTC. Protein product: CASSPSTTNYGYTF.

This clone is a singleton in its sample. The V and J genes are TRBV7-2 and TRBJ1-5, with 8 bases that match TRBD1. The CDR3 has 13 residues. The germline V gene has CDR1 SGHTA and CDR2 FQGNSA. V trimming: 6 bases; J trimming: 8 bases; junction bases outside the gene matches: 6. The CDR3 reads CASRRTGSEPQHF. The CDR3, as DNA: TGTGCCAGCAGACGGACAGGGTCCGAGCCCCAGCATTTT.

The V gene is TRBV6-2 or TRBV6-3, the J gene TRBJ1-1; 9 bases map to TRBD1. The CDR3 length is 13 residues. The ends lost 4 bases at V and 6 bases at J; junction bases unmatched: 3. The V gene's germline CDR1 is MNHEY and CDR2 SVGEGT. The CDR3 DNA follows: TGTGCCAGCAGTTCACAGGGGGCGGCTGAAGCTTTCTTT. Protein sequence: CASSSQGAAEAFF.

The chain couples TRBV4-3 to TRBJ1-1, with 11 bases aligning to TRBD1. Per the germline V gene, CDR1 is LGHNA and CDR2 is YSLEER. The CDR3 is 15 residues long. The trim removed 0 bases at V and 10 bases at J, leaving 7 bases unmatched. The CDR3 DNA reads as TGCGCCAGCAGCCAAGACGCACTGGGACAGGGGGGAGCTTTCTTT. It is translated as CASSQDALGQGGAFF.

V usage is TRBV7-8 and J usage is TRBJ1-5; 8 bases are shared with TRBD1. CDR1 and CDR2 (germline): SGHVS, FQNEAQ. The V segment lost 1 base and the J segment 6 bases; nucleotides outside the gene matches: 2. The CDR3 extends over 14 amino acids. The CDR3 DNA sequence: TGTGCCAGCAGCTTAGTAACAGGGGGTCAGCCCCAGCATTTT. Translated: CASSLVTGGQPQHF.

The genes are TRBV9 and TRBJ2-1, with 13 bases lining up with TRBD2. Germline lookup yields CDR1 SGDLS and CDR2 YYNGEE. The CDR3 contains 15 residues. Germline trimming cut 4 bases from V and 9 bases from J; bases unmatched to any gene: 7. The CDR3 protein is CASSQLAGGQGEQFF. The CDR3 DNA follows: TGTGCCAGCAGCCAACTAGCGGGGGGGCAGGGTGAGCAGTTCTTC.

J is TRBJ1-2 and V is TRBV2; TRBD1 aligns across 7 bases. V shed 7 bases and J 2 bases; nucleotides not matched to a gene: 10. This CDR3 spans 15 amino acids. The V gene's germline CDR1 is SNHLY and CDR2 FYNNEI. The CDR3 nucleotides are TGTGCCAGCAACCATCCGGGGACAGCAAACTATGGCTACACCTTC. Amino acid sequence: CASNHPGTANYGYTF. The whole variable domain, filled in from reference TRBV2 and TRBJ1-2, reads EPEVTQTPSHQVTQMGQEVILRCVPISNHLYFYWYRQILGQKVEFLVSFYNNEISEKSEIFDDQFSVERPDGSNFTLKIRSTKLEDSAMYFCASNHPGTANYGYTFGSGTRLTVV.

Here the CDR3 reads CASSPRGGYGYTF. The CDR3 nucleotides are TGTGCCAGCAGTCCAAGGGGGGGGTATGGCTACACCTTC. V usage is TRBV27 and J usage is TRBJ1-2; D might be TRBD1 (6 bases). The CDR3 runs 13 residues. V was shortened by 5 bases and J by 5 bases, with 12 bases between the two germline ends. CDR1 is MNHEY and CDR2 is SMNVEV in the germline V gene (reference sequence).

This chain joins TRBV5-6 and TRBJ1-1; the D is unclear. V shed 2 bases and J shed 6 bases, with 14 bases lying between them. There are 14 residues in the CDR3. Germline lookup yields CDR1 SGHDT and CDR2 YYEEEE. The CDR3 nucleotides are TGTGCCAGCAGCTTCAAGGAGGGTTATTCTGAAGCTTTCTTT. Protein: CASSFKEGYSEAFF.

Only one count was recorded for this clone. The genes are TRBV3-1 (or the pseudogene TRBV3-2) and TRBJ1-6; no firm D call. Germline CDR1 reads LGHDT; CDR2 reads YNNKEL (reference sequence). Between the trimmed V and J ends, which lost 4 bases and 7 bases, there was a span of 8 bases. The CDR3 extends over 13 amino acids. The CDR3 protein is CASSPPGNSPLHF. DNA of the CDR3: TGTGCCAGCAGCCCTCCGGGAAATTCACCCCTCCACTTT.

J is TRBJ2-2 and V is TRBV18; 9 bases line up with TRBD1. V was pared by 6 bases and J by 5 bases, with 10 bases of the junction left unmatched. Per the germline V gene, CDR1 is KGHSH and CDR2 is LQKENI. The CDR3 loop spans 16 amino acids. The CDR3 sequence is CASSFSQGAPTGELFF. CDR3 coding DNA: TGTGCCAGCTCTTTTTCACAGGGGGCGCCGACCGGGGAGCTGTTTTTT.

CDR3 residues: CASSQDLGLLTETQYF. The CDR3 DNA is TGTGCCAGCAGCCAAGATTTGGGACTTCTGACTGAGACCCAGTACTTC. This rearrangement joins TRBV3-1 (or the pseudogene TRBV3-2) to TRBJ2-5, with D possibly TRBD2 on 6 matching bases. Germline V gene sequence: CDR1 LGHDT, CDR2 YNNKEL (reference sequence). Trimming took 0 bases from V and 5 from J, leaving 16 bases between them. The CDR3 spans 16 residues.

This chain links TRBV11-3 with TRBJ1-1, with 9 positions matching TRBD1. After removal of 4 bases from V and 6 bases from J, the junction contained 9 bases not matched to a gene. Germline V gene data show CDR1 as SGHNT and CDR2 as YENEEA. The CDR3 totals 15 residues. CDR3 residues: CASSYTGGAGAEAFF. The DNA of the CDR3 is TGTGCCAGCAGCTATACAGGGGGCGCGGGAGCTGAAGCTTTCTTT.